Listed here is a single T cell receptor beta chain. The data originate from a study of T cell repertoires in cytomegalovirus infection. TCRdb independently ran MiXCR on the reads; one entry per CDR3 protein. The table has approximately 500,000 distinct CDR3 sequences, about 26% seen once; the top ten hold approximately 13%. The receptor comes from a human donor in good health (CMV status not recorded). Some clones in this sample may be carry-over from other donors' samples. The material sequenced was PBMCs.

The CDR3 reads CASSLDAGSEVYQETQYF. CDR3 bases: TGTGCCAGCAGCTTAGATGCGGGTTCAGAGGTTTACCAAGAGACCCAGTACTTC. V is TRBV11-3 and J is TRBJ2-5; D might be TRBD2 (5 bases). Trimming removed 0 bases at V and 0 bases at J, with 17 bases between. There are 18 residues in the CDR3. Germline V CDR1 and CDR2: SGHNT, YENEEA.